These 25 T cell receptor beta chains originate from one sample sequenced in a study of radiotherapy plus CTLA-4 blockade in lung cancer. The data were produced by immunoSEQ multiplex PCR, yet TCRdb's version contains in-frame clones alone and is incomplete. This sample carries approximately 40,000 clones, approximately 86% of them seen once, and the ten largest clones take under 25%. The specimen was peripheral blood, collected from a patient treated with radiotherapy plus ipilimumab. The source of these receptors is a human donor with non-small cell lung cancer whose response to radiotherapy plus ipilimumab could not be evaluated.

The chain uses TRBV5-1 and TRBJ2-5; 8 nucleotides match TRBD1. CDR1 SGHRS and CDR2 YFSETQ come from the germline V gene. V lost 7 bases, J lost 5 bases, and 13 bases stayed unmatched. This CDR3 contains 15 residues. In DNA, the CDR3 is TGCGCCAGCTACCCGAGCCCGGACAGGGAGGAGACCCAGTACTTC. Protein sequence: CASYPSPDREETQYF.

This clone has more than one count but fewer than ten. The CDR3 coding sequence is TGTGCCAGCAGCTCGGACAGGAACACCGGGGAGCTGTTTTTT. This codes for CASSSDRNTGELFF. The chain joins TRBV11-1 to TRBJ2-2, with D perhaps matching TRBD1 (6 bases). Between the trimmed V and J ends, which lost 4 bases and 1 base, there was a span of 7 bases. Germline CDR1 and CDR2: SGHAT and FQDESV (reference sequence). This CDR3 has 14 residues.

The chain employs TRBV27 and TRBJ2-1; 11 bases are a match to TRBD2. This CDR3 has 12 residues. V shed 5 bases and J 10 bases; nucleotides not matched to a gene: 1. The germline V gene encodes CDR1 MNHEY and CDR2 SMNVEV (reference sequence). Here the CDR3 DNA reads TGTGCCAGCAGTACTAGCGGGGGCGAGCAGTTCTTC. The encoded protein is CASSTSGGEQFF.

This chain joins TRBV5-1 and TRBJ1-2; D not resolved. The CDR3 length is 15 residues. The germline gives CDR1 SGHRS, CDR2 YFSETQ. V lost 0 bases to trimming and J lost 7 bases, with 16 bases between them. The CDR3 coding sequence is TGCGCCAGCAGCTTGGGAACCGGGGATTCTGGTGGCTACACCTTC. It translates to CASSLGTGDSGGYTF.

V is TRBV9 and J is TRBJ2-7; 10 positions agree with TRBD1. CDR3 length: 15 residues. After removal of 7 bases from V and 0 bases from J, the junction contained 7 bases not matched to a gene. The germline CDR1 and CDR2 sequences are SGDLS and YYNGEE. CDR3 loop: CASQAGTGASYEQYF. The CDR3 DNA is TGTGCCAGCCAAGCCGGGACAGGGGCCTCCTACGAGCAGTACTTC.

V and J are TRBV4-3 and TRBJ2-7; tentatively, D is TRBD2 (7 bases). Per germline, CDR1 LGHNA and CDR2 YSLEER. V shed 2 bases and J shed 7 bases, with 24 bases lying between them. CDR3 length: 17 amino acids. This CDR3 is CASSQILQGRGRGEQYF. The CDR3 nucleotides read TGCGCCAGCAGCCAAATACTTCAGGGGCGAGGGCGGGGGGAGCAGTACTTC.

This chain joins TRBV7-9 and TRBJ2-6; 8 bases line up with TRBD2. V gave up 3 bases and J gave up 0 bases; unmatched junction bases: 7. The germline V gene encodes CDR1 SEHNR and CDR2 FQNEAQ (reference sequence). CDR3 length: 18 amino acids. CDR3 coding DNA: TGTGCCAGCAGCTTTGGAGCGGGAGCCAACTCTGGGGCCAACGTCCTGACTTTC. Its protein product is CASSFGAGANSGANVLTF.

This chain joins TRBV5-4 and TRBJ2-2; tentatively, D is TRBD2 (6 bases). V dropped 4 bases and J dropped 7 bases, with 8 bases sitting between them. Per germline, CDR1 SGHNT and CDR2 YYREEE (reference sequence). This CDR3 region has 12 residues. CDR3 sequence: CASSQTSGELFF. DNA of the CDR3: TGTGCCAGCAGCCAGACTAGCGGGGAGCTGTTTTTT.

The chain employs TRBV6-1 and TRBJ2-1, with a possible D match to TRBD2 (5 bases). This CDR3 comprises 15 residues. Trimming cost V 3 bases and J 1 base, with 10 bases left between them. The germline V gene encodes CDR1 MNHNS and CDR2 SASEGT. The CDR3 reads CASSDEGSSYNEQFF. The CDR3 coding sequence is TGTGCCAGCAGTGATGAGGGCTCTTCCTACAATGAGCAGTTCTTC.

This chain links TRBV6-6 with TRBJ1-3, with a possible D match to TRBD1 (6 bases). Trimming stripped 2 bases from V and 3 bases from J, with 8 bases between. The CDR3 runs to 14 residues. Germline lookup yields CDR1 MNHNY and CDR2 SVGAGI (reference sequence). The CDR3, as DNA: TGTGCCAGCAGTTACGGCAGGGGTGGAAACACCATATATTTT. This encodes CASSYGRGGNTIYF.

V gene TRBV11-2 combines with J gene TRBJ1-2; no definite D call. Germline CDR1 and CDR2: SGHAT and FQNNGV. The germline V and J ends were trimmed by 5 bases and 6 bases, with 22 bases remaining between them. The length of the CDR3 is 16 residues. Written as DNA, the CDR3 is TGTGCCAGCAGCGCCGCTCTTTTGGCTGGGAGGCATGGCTACACCTTC. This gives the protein CASSAALLAGRHGYTF.

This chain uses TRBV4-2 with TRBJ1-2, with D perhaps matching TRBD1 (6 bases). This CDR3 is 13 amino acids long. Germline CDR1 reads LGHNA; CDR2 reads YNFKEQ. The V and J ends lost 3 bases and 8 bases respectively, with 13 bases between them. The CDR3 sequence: CASSQPGQSGYTF. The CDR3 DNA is TGTGCCAGCAGCCAGCCAGGACAGTCAGGCTACACCTTC.

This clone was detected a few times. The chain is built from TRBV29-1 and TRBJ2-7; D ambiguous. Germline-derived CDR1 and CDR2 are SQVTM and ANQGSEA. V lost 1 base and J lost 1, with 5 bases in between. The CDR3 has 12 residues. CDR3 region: CSVEVESYEQYF. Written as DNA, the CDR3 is TGCAGCGTTGAAGTGGAGTCCTACGAGCAGTACTTC.

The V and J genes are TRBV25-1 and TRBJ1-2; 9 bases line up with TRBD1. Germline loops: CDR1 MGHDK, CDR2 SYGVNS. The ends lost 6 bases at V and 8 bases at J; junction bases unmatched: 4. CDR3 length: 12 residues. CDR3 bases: TGTGCCAGCAGAGATACAGGGGGCGGCTACACCTTC. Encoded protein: CASRDTGGGYTF.

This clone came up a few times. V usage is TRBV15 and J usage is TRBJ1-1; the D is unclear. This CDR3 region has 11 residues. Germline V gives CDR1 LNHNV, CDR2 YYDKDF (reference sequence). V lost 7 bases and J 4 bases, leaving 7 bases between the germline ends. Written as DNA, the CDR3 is TGTGCCACCACGCGTGGCACTGAAGCTTTCTTT. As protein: CATTRGTEAFF. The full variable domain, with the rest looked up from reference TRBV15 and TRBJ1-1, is DAMVIQNPRYQVTQFGKPVTLSCSQTLNHNVMYWYQQKSSQAPKLLFHYYDKDFNNEADTPDNFQSRRPNTSFCFLDIRSPGLGDTAMYLCATTRGTEAFFGQGTRLTVV.

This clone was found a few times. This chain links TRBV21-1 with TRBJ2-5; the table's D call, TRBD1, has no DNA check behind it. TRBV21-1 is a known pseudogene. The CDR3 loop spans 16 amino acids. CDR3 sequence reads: CASSKFPDRCQETQYF. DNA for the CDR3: TGTGCCAGCAGCAAATTTCCGGACAGATGCCAAGAGACCCAGTACTTC.

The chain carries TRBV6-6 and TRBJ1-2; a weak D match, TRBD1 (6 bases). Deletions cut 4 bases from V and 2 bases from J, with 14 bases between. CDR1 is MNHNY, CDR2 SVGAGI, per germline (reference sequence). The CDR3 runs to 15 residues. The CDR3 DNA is TGTGCCAGCAGTTCCCAGGGGCAGGGAAACTATGGCTACACCTTC. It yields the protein CASSSQGQGNYGYTF.

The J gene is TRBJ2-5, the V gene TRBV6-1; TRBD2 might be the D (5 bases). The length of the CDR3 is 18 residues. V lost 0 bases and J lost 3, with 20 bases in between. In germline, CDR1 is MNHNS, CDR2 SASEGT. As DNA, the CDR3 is TGTGCCAGCAGTGAAGCGCGGGTAATAGCGATGACAAAAGAGACCCAGTACTTC. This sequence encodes CASSEARVIAMTKETQYF.

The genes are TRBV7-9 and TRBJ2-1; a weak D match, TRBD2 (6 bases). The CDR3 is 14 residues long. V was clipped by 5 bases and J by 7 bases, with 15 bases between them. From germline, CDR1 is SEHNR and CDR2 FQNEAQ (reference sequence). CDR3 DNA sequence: TGTGCCAGCAGCCGCGCGGGGCGAACTAATGAGCAGTTCTTC. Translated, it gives CASSRAGRTNEQFF.

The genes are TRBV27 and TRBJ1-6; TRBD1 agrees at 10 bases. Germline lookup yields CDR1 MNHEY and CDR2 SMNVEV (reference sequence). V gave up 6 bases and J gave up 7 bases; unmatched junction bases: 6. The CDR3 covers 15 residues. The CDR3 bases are TGTGCCAGCAGGCCCTCGGACAGGGGGAATTCACCCCTCCACTTT. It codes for CASRPSDRGNSPLHF.

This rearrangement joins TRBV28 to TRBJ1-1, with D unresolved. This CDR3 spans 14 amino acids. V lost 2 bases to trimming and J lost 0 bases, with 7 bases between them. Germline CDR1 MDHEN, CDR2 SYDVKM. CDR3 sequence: CASSLITLNTEAFF. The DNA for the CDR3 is TGTGCCAGCAGTTTAATAACACTGAACACTGAAGCTTTCTTT.

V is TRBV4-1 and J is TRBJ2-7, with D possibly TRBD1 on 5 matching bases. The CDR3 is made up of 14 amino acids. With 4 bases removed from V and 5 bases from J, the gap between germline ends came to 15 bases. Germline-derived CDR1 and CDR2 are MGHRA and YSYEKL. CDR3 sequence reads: CASSPKGQGHEQYF. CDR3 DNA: TGCGCCAGCAGCCCTAAAGGGCAGGGTCACGAGCAGTACTTC.

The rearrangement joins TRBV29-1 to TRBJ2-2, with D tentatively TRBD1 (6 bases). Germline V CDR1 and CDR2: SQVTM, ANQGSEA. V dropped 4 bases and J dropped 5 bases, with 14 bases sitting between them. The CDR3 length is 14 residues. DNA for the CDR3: TGCAGCGTTGGAACAGGGAAACTAACCGGGGAGCTGTTTTTT. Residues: CSVGTGKLTGELFF.

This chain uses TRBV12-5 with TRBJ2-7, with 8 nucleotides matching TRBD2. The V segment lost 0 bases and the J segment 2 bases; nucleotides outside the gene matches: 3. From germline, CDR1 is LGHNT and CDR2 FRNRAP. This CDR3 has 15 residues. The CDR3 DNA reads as TGTGCTAGTGGTTTGGTACCCGGGAGGGCCTACGAGCAGTACTTC. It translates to CASGLVPGRAYEQYF.

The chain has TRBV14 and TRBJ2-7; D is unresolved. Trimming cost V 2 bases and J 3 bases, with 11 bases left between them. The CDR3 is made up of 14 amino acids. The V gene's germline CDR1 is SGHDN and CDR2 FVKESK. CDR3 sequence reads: CASSQTIQSYEQYF. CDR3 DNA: TGTGCCAGCAGCCAAACTATCCAGAGCTACGAGCAGTACTTC.